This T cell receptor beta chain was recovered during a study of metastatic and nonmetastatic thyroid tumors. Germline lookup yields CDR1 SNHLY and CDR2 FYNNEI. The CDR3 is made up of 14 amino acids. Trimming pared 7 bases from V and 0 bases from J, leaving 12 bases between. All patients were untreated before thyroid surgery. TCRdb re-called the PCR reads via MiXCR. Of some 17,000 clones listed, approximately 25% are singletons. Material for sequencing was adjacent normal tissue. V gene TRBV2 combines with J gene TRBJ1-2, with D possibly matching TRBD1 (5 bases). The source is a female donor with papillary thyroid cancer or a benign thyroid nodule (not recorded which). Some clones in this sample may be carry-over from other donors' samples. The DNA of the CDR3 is TGTGCCAGCAAGCTTGACAGAGCTAACTATGGCTACACCTTC. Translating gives CASKLDRANYGYTF.